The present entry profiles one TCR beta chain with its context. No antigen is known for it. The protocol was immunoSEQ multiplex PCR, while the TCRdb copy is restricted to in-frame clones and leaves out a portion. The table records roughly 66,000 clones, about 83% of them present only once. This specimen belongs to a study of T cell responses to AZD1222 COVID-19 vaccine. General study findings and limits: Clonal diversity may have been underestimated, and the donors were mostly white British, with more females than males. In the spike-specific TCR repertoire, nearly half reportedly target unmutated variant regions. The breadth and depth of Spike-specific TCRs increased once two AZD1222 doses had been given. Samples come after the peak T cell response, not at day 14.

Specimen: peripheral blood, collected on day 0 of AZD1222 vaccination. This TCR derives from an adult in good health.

Here the CDR3 DNA reads TGTGCCAGCAGTATAGGACAGGGCCATTCACCCCTCCACTTT. This gives the protein CASSIGQGHSPLHF. The V and J genes are TRBV28 and TRBJ1-6; TRBD1 agrees at 8 bases. CDR3 size: 14 residues. V lost 5 bases to trimming and J lost 8 bases; unmatched junction nucleotides: 5. Germline V lookup: CDR1 MDHEN, CDR2 SYDVKM.